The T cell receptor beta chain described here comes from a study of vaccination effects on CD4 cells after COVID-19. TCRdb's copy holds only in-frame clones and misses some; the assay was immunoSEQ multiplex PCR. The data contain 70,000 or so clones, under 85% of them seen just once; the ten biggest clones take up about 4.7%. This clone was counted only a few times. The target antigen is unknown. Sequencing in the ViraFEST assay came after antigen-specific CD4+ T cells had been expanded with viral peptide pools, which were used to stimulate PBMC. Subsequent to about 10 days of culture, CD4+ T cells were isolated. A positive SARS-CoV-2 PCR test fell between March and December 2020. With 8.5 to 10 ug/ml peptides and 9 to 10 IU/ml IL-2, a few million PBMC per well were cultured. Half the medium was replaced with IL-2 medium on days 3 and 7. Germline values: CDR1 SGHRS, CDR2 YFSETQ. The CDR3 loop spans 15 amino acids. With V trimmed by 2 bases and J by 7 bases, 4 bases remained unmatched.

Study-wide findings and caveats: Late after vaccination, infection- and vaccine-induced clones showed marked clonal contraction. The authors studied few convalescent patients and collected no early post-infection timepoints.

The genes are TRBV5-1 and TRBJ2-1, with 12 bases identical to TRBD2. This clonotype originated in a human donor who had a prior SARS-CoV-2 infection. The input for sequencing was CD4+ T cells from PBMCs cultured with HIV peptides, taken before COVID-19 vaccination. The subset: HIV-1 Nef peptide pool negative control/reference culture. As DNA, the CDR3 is TGCGCCAGCAGCTTCGCCGGGACTAGCGGGAATGAGCAGTTCTTC. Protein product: CASSFAGTSGNEQFF.